Given below is one T cell receptor beta chain in context. Some clones are missing from TCRdb's copy, which holds only in-frame ones; the method was immunoSEQ multiplex PCR. The sample lists 310,000 or so clones, roughly 84% occurring once. The data derive from a study of blood T cell repertoires in COVID-19. With V trimmed by 7 bases and J by 4 bases, 5 bases remained unmatched. The germline CDR1 and CDR2 sequences are MNHEY and SVGAGI. This CDR3 has 15 residues. The V and J genes are TRBV6-5 and TRBJ2-6; 9 nucleotides align to TRBD1. The receptor comes from a man in his fifties with active or convalescent COVID-19. The specimen was peripheral blood. CDR3 in amino acids: CASTWTGAGANVLTF. In nucleotides, the CDR3 is TGTGCCAGCACCTGGACAGGGGCCGGGGCCAACGTCCTGACTTTC.